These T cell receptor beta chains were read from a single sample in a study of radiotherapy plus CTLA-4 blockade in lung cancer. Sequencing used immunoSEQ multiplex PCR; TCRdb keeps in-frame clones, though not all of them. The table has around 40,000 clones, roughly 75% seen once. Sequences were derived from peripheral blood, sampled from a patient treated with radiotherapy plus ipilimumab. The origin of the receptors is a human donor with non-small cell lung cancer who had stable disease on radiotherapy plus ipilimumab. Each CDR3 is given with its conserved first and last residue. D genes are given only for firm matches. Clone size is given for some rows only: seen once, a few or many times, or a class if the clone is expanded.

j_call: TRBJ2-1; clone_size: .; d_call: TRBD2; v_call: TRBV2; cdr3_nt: TGTGCCAGCAATTTCGGGGGGTCAAACAATGAGCAGTTCTTC; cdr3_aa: CASNFGGSNNEQFF
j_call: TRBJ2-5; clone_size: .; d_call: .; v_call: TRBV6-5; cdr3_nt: TGTGCCAGCAGTCGGTACCAAGAGACCCAGTACTTC; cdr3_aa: CASSRYQETQYF
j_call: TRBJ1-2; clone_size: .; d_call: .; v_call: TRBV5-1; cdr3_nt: TGCGCCAGCAGCGGTACGGGGGGAGGCTACACCTTC; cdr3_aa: CASSGTGGGYTF
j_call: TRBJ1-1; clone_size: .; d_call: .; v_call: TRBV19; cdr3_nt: TGTGCCAGTAGTCGTAGCCTTACGAACACTGAAGCTTTCTTT; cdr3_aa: CASSRSLTNTEAFF
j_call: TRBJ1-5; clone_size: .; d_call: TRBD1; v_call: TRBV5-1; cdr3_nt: TGCGCCAGCAGCCCCGGACAGGGGCGCAATCAGCCCCAGCATTTT; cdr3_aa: CASSPGQGRNQPQHF
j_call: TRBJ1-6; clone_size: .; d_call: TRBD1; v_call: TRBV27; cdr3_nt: TGTGCCAGCAGTTTATCGGACAGGACTAATTCACCCCTCCACTTT; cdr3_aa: CASSLSDRTNSPLHF
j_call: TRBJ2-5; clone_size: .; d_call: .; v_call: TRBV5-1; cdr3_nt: TGCGCCAGCAGACAGAACAGGGCTCAGTACTTC; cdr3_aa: CASRQNRAQYF
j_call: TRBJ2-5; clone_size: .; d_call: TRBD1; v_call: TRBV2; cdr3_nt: TGTGCCAGCAGTGCCCCGGGACAGCAGCAAGAGACCCAGTACTTC; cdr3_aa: CASSAPGQQQETQYF
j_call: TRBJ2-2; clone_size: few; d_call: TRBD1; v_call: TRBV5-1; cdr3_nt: TGCGCCAGCAGCTTGACGCGACAGGGTCGCACCGGGGAGCTGTTTTTT; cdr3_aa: CASSLTRQGRTGELFF
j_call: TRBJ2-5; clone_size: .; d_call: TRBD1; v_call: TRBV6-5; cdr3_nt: TGTGCCAGTGGGACAGGGCAAGAGACCCAGTACTTC; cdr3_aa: CASGTGQETQYF
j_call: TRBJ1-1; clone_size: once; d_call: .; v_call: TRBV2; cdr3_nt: TGTGCCAGCAGCGACGACAGTAACACTGAAGCTTTCTTT; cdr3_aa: CASSDDSNTEAFF
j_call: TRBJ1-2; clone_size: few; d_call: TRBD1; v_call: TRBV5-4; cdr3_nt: TGTGCCAGCAGCTCCGTCAGGGGACAGCCCTATGGCTACACCTTC; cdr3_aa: CASSSVRGQPYGYTF
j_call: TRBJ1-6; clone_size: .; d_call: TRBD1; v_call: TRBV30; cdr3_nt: TGTGCCTGGAGTGCCGGACAGGAGTATTCACCCCTCCACTTT; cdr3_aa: CAWSAGQEYSPLHF
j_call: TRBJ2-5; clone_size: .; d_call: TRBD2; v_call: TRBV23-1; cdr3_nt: TGCGCCAGCAGTCAGGGAGCGCGGGGGGTAGCCTTGGAGACCCAGTACTTC; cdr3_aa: CASSQGARGVALETQYF
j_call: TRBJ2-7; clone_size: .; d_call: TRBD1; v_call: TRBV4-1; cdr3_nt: TGCGCCAGCAGCACGCCCGGGACAGGGCTCCCCGAGCAGTACTTC; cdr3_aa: CASSTPGTGLPEQYF
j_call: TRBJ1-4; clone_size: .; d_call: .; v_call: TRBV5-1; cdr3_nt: TGCGCCAGCAGCGAAGGTACGGGGGCAACTAATGAAAAACTGTTTTTT; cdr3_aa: CASSEGTGATNEKLFF
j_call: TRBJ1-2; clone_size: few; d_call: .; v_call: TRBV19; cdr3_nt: TGTGCCAGTACAGATCCAGGGGATGGCTACACCTTC; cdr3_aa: CASTDPGDGYTF
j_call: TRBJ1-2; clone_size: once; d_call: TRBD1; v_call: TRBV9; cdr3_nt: TGTGCCAGCAGAGGGGGCAGGATACGTGGCTACACCTTC; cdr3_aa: CASRGGRIRGYTF
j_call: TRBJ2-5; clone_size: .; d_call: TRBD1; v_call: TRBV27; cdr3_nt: TGTGCCAGCAGTACGGGACAGGGGGCTCGAGAGACCCAGTACTTC; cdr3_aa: CASSTGQGARETQYF
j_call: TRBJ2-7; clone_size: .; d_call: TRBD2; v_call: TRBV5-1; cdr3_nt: TGCGCCAGCAGCGGCGGGAGCGAGCAGTACTTC; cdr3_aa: CASSGGSEQYF
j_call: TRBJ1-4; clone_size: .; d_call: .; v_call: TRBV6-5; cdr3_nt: TGTGCCACCTCAGGAGGGGGGGGTGAAAAACTGTTTTTT; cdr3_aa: CATSGGGGEKLFF
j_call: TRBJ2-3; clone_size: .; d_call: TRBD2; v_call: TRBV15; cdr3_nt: TGTGCCACCAGAGGGACTAGCGGGGACACAGATACGCAGTATTTT; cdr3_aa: CATRGTSGDTDTQYF
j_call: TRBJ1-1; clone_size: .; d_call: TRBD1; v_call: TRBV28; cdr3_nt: TGTGCCAGCAGAAAACAGGGGAATTCTTTCTTT; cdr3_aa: CASRKQGNSFF
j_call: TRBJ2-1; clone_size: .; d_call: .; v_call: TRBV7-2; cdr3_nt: TGTGCCAGCAGCTTAGGATCGAGCTCCTACAATGAGCAGTTCTTC; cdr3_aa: CASSLGSSSYNEQFF
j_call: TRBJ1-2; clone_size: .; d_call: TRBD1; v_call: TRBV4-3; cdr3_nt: TGCGCCAGCAGCCCGGGCAGGGGGCAGAGCTATGGCTACACCTTC; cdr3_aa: CASSPGRGQSYGYTF
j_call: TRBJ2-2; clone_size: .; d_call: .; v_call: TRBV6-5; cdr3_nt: TGTGCCAGCAGTTACTGGGGGGAGGCCACCGGGGAGCTGTTTTTT; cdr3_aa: CASSYWGEATGELFF
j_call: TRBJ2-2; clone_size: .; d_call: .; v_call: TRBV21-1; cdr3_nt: TGTGCCAGCAGCAAATGGACGAGGGGGACCGGGGAGCTGTTTTTT; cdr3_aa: CASSKWTRGTGELFF
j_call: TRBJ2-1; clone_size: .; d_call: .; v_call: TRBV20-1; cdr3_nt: TGCAGTGCTAGTCTCGCGAATGAGCAGTTCTTC; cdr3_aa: CSASLANEQFF
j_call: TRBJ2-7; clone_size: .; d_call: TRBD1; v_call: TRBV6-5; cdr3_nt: TGTGCCAGCAGATTAACCGGGACAGGGGGATACGAGCAGTACTTC; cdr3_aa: CASRLTGTGGYEQYF
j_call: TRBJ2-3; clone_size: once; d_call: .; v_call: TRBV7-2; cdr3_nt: TGTGCCAGCAGCTTAGCGTCTAGGAATCAAGATACGCAGTATTTT; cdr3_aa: CASSLASRNQDTQYF
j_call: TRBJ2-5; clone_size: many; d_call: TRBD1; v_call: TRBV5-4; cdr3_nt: TGTGCCAGCAGCGACAGGGGTTTGGAGACCCAGTACTTC; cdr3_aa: CASSDRGLETQYF
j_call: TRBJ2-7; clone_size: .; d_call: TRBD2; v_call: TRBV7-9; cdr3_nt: TGTGCCAGCAGCTTAGCGGAGACTAGCGGATCCTACGAGCAGTACTTC; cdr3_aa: CASSLAETSGSYEQYF
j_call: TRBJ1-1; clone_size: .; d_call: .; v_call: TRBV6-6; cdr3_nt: TGTGCCAGCAGTTACTCCGCCGCGGCAACTGAAGCTTTCTTT; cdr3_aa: CASSYSAAATEAFF
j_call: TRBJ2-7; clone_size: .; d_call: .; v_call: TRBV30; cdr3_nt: TGTGCCTGGAGTGTAACGGGTTACGAGCAGTACTTC; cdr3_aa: CAWSVTGYEQYF
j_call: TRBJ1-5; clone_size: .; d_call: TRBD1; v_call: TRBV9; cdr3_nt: TGTGCCAGCAGTCTAGGGACAGAACCCCATCAGCCCCAGCATTTT; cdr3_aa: CASSLGTEPHQPQHF
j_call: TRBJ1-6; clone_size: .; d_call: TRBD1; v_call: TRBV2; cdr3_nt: TGTGCCAGCAGCGTCAGGACAGGGGGTAGTAATTCACCCCTCCACTTT; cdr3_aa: CASSVRTGGSNSPLHF
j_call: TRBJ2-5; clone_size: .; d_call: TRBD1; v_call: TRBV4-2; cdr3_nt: TGTGCCAGCAGCCAAGACCTCGGACAGGCGACGTACCAAGAGACCCAGTACTTC; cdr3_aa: CASSQDLGQATYQETQYF
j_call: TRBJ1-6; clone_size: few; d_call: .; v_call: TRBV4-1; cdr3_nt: TGCGCCAGCAGCCACCCAGGGGACTCACCCCTCCACTTT; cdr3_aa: CASSHPGDSPLHF
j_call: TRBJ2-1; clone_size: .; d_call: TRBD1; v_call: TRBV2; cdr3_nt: TGTGCCAGCAGTGGGGACAGGAACTACTACAATGAGCAGTTCTTC; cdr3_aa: CASSGDRNYYNEQFF
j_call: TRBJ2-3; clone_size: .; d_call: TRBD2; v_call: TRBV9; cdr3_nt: TGTGCCAGCAGCGCCAAGGGACTAGCGGGGGCTCTACACAACTTACTTGTTCGCACAGATACGCAGTATTTT; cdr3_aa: CASSAKGLAGALHNLLVRTDTQYF
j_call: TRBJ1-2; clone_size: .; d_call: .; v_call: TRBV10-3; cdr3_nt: TGTGCCATCAGTGAGAAGGGACTTCCTCTGAGTGGCTACACCTTC; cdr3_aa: CAISEKGLPLSGYTF
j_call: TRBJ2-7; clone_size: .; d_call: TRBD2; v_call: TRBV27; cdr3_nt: TGTGCCAGCCGCCGTGGGGGGGGATTCTACGAGCAGTACTTC; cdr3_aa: CASRRGGGFYEQYF
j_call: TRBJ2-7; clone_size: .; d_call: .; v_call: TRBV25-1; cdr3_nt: TGTGCCAGCCACCCCGGAGGGGTCCCCTACGAGCAGTACTTC; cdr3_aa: CASHPGGVPYEQYF
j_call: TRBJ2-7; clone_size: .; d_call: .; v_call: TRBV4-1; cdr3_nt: TGCGCCAGCAGCCTAATACACAGGGTAGGCTACGAGCAGTACTTC; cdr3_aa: CASSLIHRVGYEQYF
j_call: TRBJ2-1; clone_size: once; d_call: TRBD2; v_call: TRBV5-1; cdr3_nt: TGCGCCAGCAGCTATCTAGGGACTAGCGGGGGGTTTTACAATGAGCAGTTCTTC; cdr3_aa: CASSYLGTSGGFYNEQFF
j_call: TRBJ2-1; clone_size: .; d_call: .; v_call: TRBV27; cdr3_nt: TGTGCCAGCAGAGATCGGGGAGATGAGCAGTTCTTC; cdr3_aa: CASRDRGDEQFF
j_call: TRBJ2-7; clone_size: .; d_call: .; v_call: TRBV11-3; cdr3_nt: TGTGCCTCCGGGAGCTTAGACGAGCAGTACTTC; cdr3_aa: CASGSLDEQYF
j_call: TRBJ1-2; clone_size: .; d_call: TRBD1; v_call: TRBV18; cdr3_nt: TGTGCCAGCTCTGGGGCGGACAGGGGTGCCTATGGCTACACCTTC; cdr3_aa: CASSGADRGAYGYTF